A selection of T cell receptor beta chains follows, all from one sample in a study of early T cells in non-severe SARS-CoV-2 infection. From the 5' RACE reads, TCRdb called clonotypes with MiXCR, one entry per CDR3 protein. The table includes about 60,000 distinct CDR3 sequences, approximately 12% detected once. The specimen sequenced was whole blood. Receptor source: an adult who was a healthcare worker with PCR-confirmed SARS-CoV-2 infection or an uninfected control (not recorded which). Both conserved end residues are trimmed from each CDR3.

TRBJ2-7 TRBV4-1 ASSLSQGVYEQY
TRBJ2-7 TRBV12-3/TRBV12-4 ASSKVLTYEQY
TRBJ2-2 TRBV7-6 ASSIRDNTGELF
TRBJ1-2 TRBV12-3/TRBV12-4 ASSSGLNYGYT
TRBJ1-2 TRBV5-5 ASSLAATEYGNYGYT
TRBJ2-3 TRBV11-3 ASSLGRRERPDTQY
TRBJ1-2 TRBV7-9 ASSRVDRANYGYT
TRBJ2-3 TRBV24-1 ATRGSTDTQY
TRBJ2-7 TRBV29-1 SVAGAGVGDEQY
TRBJ2-2 TRBV11-3 ASRARWHTGELF
TRBJ1-5 TRBV12-5 ASGLEGNQPQH
TRBJ2-7 TRBV5-1 ASSPGTGIAYEQY
TRBJ2-4 TRBV7-2 ASSLGRANIQY
TRBJ1-2 TRBV20-1 SAVGGANYGYT
TRBJ2-7 TRBV15 VTSRGPDRSSYEQY
TRBJ2-4 TRBV5-6 ASSFQGTKNIQY
TRBJ2-4 TRBV20-1 SAVNLAVLAKNIQY
TRBJ1-3 TRBV7-2 ASSIDWKGTIY
TRBJ2-7 TRBV5-1 ASSPDTLNGQQY
TRBJ2-7 TRBV19 ASSAGASYEQY
TRBJ1-1 TRBV4-3 ASSYRPQGDTEAF
TRBJ2-5 TRBV7-9 ASKEETQY
TRBJ2-7 TRBV9 ASSVGPNLSLYEQY
TRBJ1-5 TRBV30 AWSEGLNQPQH
TRBJ2-3 TRBV2 ASSALAGISGDTQY